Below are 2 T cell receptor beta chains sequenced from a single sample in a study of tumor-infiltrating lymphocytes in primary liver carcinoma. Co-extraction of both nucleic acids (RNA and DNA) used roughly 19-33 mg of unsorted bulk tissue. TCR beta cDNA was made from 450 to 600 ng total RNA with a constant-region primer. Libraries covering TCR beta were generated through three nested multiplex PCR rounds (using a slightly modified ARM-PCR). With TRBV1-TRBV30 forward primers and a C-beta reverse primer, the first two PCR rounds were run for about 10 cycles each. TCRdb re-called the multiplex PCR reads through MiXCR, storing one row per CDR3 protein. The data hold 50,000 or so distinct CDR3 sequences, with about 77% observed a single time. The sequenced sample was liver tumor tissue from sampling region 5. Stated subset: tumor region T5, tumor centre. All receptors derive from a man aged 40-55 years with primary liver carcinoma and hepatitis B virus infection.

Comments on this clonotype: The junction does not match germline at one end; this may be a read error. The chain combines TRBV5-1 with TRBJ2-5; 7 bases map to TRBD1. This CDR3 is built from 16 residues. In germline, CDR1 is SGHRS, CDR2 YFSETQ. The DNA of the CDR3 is TGCGCCAGCAGGTTCGGTGAAGGGGGCGGCTCAGAGACCCAATACTTC. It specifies CASRFGEGGGSETQYF.

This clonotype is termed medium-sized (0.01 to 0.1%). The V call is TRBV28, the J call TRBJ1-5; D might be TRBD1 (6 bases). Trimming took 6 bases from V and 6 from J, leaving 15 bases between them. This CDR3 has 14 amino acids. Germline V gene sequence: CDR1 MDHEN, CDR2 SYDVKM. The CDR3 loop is CASRLTGSTQPQHF. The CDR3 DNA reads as TGTGCCAGCAGGCTCACAGGGTCGACTCAGCCCCAGCATTTT.